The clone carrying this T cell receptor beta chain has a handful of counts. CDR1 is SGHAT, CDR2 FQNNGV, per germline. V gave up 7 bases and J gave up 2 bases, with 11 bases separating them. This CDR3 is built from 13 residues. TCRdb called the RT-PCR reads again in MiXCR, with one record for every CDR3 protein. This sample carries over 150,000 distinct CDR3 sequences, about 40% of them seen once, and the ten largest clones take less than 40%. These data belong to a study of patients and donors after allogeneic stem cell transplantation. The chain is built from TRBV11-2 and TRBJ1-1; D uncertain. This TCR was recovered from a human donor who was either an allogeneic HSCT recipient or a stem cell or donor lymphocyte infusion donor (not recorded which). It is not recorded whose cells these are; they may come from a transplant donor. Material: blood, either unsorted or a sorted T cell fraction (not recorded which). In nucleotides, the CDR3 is TGTGCCAGCACCATGGACCCAAACACTGAAGCTTTCTTT. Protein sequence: CASTMDPNTEAFF.